This T cell receptor beta chain was recovered during a study of vaccination and CD4 T cells after COVID-19. About the study: Sampling after COVID took place at a median of around 110 days (range 35 to 161) following diagnosis. Either a CEFX pool, an HIV-1 Nef pool, or no peptide was added to control cultures.

The V end lost 2 bases, the J end lost 5 bases, and 10 bases lay between the germline ends. Looked up from germline, CDR1 is MNHEY and CDR2 is SVGAGI. The CDR3 runs 13 residues. General observations from the study: Nearly all convalescent vaccine-specific clones, 304 of 307, recognized only SARS-CoV-2 spike.

The study sequenced cultured CD4+ T cell DNA using the Oncomine TCR Beta short-read assay. TCRdb itself ran the PCR reads through MiXCR, one entry per CDR3 protein. The sample carries 20,000 or so distinct CDR3 sequences, roughly 54% recorded once. As concerns this clonotype: The antigen remains unidentified.

Stated treatment: roughly ten-day PBMC culture with coronavirus spike peptide pools or control peptides (ViraFEST assay). Once cultured about eleven days, CD4+ T cells underwent isolation by negative selection. The sample taken for sequencing was CD4+ T cells from blood, cultured in vitro. The rearrangement joins TRBV6-5 to TRBJ2-7; D is unresolved. The sequence was collected from a human donor who had recovered from COVID-19. This CDR3 reads CASSYQVWDEQYF. DNA of the CDR3: TGTGCCAGCAGTTACCAGGTTTGGGACGAGCAGTACTTC.